This T cell receptor (beta chain) came from a study of blood T cell repertoires in COVID-19. Study information: PBMCs, B-cell-depleted T cells, or T cells provided the cDNA or gDNA that made up the material.

The data were produced by immunoSEQ multiplex PCR, yet TCRdb's version contains in-frame clones alone and is incomplete. The table shows roughly 330,000 clones, with nearly 90% occurring only once. Each participant's cohort was designated according to participant-reported clinical history. The CDR3 is made up of 14 amino acids. The V end lost 3 bases, the J end lost 5 bases, and 13 bases lay between the germline ends. The germline gives CDR1 LNHDA, CDR2 SQIVND (reference sequence). This sequence originates from a woman in her 30s who had recovered from COVID-19. The rearrangement uses TRBV19 and TRBJ1-1; D uncertain. Sequencing used PBMCs or T cells enriched from blood (not recorded which). CDR3 sequence reads: CASSIGDRRTEAFF. CDR3 bases: TGTGCCAGTAGTATCGGGGATCGAAGAACTGAAGCTTTCTTT. The whole variable domain, remainder taken from reference TRBV19 and TRBJ1-1, is DGGITQSPKYLFRKEGQNVTLSCEQNLNHDAMYWYRQDPGQGLRLIYYSQIVNDFQKGDIAEGYSVSREKKESFPLTVTSAQKNPTAFYLCASSIGDRRTEAFFGQGTRLTVV.